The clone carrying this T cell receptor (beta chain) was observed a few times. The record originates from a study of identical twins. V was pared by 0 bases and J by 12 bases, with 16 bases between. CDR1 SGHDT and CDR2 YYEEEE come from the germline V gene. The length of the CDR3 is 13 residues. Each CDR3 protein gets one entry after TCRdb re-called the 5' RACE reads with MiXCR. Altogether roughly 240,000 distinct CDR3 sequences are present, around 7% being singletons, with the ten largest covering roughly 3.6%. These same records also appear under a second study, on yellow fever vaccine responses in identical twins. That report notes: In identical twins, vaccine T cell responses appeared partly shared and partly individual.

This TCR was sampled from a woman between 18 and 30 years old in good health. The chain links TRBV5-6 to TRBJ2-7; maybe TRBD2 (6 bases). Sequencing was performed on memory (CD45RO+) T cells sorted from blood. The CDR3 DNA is TGTGCCAGCAGCTTGGTAGGGGAGACTAGTGTGTACTTC. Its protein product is CASSLVGETSVYF.